This is a list of T cell receptor beta chains from one sample in a study of blood T cell repertoires in COVID-19. TCRdb keeps only in-frame clones here, not all; method: immunoSEQ multiplex PCR. This table holds 46,000 or so clones, approximately 82% found once. Sequenced material: peripheral blood. The receptors originated from a human donor in a cohort sampled during active COVID-19. The CDR3 runs from the conserved cysteine through the conserved F or W. D genes are given only for firm matches. Only part of the rows carry a size: once, few, many, or a class if the clone is expanded.

clone size: -; J gene: TRBJ2-6; CDR3 length: 14; D gene: -; V gene: TRBV30; CDR3 DNA: TGTGCCTGGAGTATCGGCTCTGGGGCCAACGTCCTGACTTTC; CDR3 protein: CAWSIGSGANVLTF
clone size: -; J gene: TRBJ1-4; CDR3 length: 14; D gene: TRBD1; V gene: TRBV11-2; CDR3 DNA: TGTGCCAGCAGCCTCGGGACAGGGTTGGAAAAACTGTTTTTT; CDR3 protein: CASSLGTGLEKLFF
clone size: -; J gene: TRBJ1-3; CDR3 length: 16; D gene: -; V gene: TRBV24-1; CDR3 DNA: TGTGCCACCAGTGATTTACGGGGGGCATCTGGAAACACCATATATTTT; CDR3 protein: CATSDLRGASGNTIYF
clone size: once; J gene: TRBJ1-2; CDR3 length: 12; D gene: TRBD1; V gene: TRBV6-5; CDR3 DNA: TGTGCCAGCAGGGACAGGGAATCGGGCTACACCTTC; CDR3 protein: CASRDRESGYTF
clone size: once; J gene: TRBJ2-2; CDR3 length: 17; D gene: TRBD2; V gene: TRBV5-1; CDR3 DNA: TGCGCCAGCAGCTTGGCGGTCAGCGGGGGGTTCACCGGGGAGCTGTTTTTT; CDR3 protein: CASSLAVSGGFTGELFF
clone size: -; J gene: TRBJ1-2; CDR3 length: 13; D gene: TRBD1; V gene: TRBV2; CDR3 DNA: TGTGCCAGCAGTTATACAGGGGACCATGGCTACACCTTC; CDR3 protein: CASSYTGDHGYTF
clone size: -; J gene: TRBJ1-3; CDR3 length: 15; D gene: -; V gene: TRBV27; CDR3 DNA: TGTGCCAGCAGTTTATCGACCGGGTCCGGAAACACCATATATTTT; CDR3 protein: CASSLSTGSGNTIYF
clone size: -; J gene: TRBJ1-6; CDR3 length: 17; D gene: -; V gene: TRBV30; CDR3 DNA: TGTGCCTGGAACCGAGGGGAGGGACCCTCCTATAATTCACCCCTCCACTTT; CDR3 protein: CAWNRGEGPSYNSPLHF
clone size: -; J gene: TRBJ2-6; CDR3 length: 14; D gene: -; V gene: TRBV10-3; CDR3 DNA: TGTGCCACCCACCCGAGCTCTGGGGCCAACGTCCTGACTTTC; CDR3 protein: CATHPSSGANVLTF
clone size: -; J gene: TRBJ1-5; CDR3 length: 18; D gene: TRBD1; V gene: TRBV5-6; CDR3 DNA: TGTGCCAGCAGCCTTTTTAGACAGGGATCTTTTAGCAATCAGCCCCAGCATTTT; CDR3 protein: CASSLFRQGSFSNQPQHF
clone size: -; J gene: TRBJ1-2; CDR3 length: 13; D gene: TRBD1; V gene: TRBV12-3/TRBV12-4; CDR3 DNA: TGTGCCAGCAGTTACCGACAGGGACACGGCTACACCTTC; CDR3 protein: CASSYRQGHGYTF
clone size: -; J gene: TRBJ1-5; CDR3 length: 17; D gene: -; V gene: TRBV6-2/TRBV6-3; CDR3 DNA: TGTGCCAGCAGTTACTCGAGACGGGGGGCGGATAATCAGCCCCAGCATTTT; CDR3 protein: CASSYSRRGADNQPQHF
clone size: -; J gene: TRBJ1-3; CDR3 length: 15; D gene: TRBD1; V gene: TRBV5-6; CDR3 DNA: TGTGCCAGCAGCTATATGACAGGGACTGGAAACACCATATATTTT; CDR3 protein: CASSYMTGTGNTIYF
clone size: -; J gene: TRBJ2-5; CDR3 length: 18; D gene: TRBD2; V gene: TRBV28; CDR3 DNA: TGTGCCAGCAGTCCAGAGAGGTCACTAGCGGGGAGGCAAGAGACCCAGTACTTC; CDR3 protein: CASSPERSLAGRQETQYF
clone size: -; J gene: TRBJ2-3; CDR3 length: 16; D gene: TRBD1; V gene: TRBV24-1; CDR3 DNA: TGTGCCACCAGTGATCCACAAGGGACAGTCACAGATACGCAGTATTTT; CDR3 protein: CATSDPQGTVTDTQYF
clone size: -; J gene: TRBJ1-2; CDR3 length: 15; D gene: -; V gene: TRBV4-1; CDR3 DNA: TGCGCCAGCAGCCAACCTGGGGCAGGTAACTATGGCTACACCTTC; CDR3 protein: CASSQPGAGNYGYTF
clone size: few; J gene: TRBJ2-7; CDR3 length: 16; D gene: -; V gene: TRBV19; CDR3 DNA: TGTGCCAGTAACGGCTGGGCTACAGGGTCAACCTACGAGCAGTACTTC; CDR3 protein: CASNGWATGSTYEQYF
clone size: -; J gene: TRBJ2-5; CDR3 length: 12; D gene: -; V gene: TRBV24-1; CDR3 DNA: TGTGCCACCGCGGTCGGGGAGGAGACCCAGTACTTC; CDR3 protein: CATAVGEETQYF
clone size: -; J gene: TRBJ2-2; CDR3 length: 16; D gene: TRBD2; V gene: TRBV5-6; CDR3 DNA: TGTGCCAGCAGTTTGGCGGGGGGGCCTAGCACCGGGGAGCTGTTTTTT; CDR3 protein: CASSLAGGPSTGELFF
clone size: -; J gene: TRBJ1-5; CDR3 length: 13; D gene: -; V gene: TRBV15; CDR3 DNA: TGTGCCACCAGCAGAGATAGTGGTCAGCCCCAGCATTTT; CDR3 protein: CATSRDSGQPQHF
clone size: -; J gene: TRBJ1-1; CDR3 length: 15; D gene: -; V gene: TRBV7-2; CDR3 DNA: TGTGCCAGCAGCGCAACCGGGGTCCGGGACACTGAAGCTTTCTTT; CDR3 protein: CASSATGVRDTEAFF
clone size: -; J gene: TRBJ2-3; CDR3 length: 15; D gene: -; V gene: TRBV11-2; CDR3 DNA: TGTGCCAGCAGCTTATCACAGGTTCGCACAGATACGCAGTATTTT; CDR3 protein: CASSLSQVRTDTQYF
clone size: -; J gene: TRBJ1-2; CDR3 length: 13; D gene: TRBD1; V gene: TRBV6-5; CDR3 DNA: TGTGCCAGCAGCGGGACAGGGACTTATGGCTACACCTTC; CDR3 protein: CASSGTGTYGYTF
clone size: -; J gene: TRBJ2-5; CDR3 length: 16; D gene: -; V gene: TRBV28; CDR3 DNA: TGTGCCAGCAGTTTGTTATCAAGCAGGCCCCAAGAGACCCAGTACTTC; CDR3 protein: CASSLLSSRPQETQYF
clone size: few; J gene: TRBJ2-3; CDR3 length: 13; D gene: -; V gene: TRBV9; CDR3 DNA: TGTGCCAGCAGCGTAGGCAGGATAGATACGCAGTATTTT; CDR3 protein: CASSVGRIDTQYF
clone size: -; J gene: TRBJ2-7; CDR3 length: 16; D gene: TRBD1; V gene: TRBV5-4; CDR3 DNA: TGTGCCAGCAGCTCCCTCCCCAGGGGGCGATCCTACGAGCAGTACTTC; CDR3 protein: CASSSLPRGRSYEQYF
clone size: -; J gene: TRBJ1-2; CDR3 length: 15; D gene: -; V gene: TRBV6-5; CDR3 DNA: TGTGCCAGCAGTTACCTTTTGACAGGATACTATGGCTACACCTTC; CDR3 protein: CASSYLLTGYYGYTF
clone size: -; J gene: TRBJ1-1; CDR3 length: 14; D gene: -; V gene: TRBV5-1; CDR3 DNA: TGCGCCAGCAGCTTGGACAGTTTGAACACTGAAGCTTTCTTT; CDR3 protein: CASSLDSLNTEAFF
clone size: -; J gene: TRBJ1-6; CDR3 length: 16; D gene: TRBD1; V gene: TRBV13; CDR3 DNA: TGTGCCAGCAGCGGGGGGCCGACAGGGTTTGGTTCACCCCTCCACTTT; CDR3 protein: CASSGGPTGFGSPLHF
clone size: few; J gene: TRBJ2-6; CDR3 length: 17; D gene: -; V gene: TRBV6-2/TRBV6-3; CDR3 DNA: TGTGCCAGCAGTTACTGGGACAATAACTCTGGGGCCAACGTCCTGACTTTC; CDR3 protein: CASSYWDNNSGANVLTF
clone size: -; J gene: TRBJ1-2; CDR3 length: 12; D gene: -; V gene: TRBV6-5; CDR3 DNA: TGTGCCAGCAGTTCCACACAGTATGGCTACACCTTC; CDR3 protein: CASSSTQYGYTF
clone size: -; J gene: TRBJ1-1; CDR3 length: 13; D gene: TRBD1; V gene: TRBV7-2; CDR3 DNA: TGTGCCAGCAGGGGACAGGCGAACACTGAAGCTTTCTTT; CDR3 protein: CASRGQANTEAFF
clone size: -; J gene: TRBJ1-2; CDR3 length: 16; D gene: -; V gene: TRBV7-9; CDR3 DNA: TGTGCCAGCAGCTTAGGGACAGACCCTACACTCTATGGCTACACCTTC; CDR3 protein: CASSLGTDPTLYGYTF
clone size: -; J gene: TRBJ2-5; CDR3 length: 13; D gene: TRBD1; V gene: TRBV5-1; CDR3 DNA: TGCGCCAGCCGACAGGGTGCCCAAGAGACCCAGTACTTC; CDR3 protein: CASRQGAQETQYF
clone size: -; J gene: TRBJ1-1; CDR3 length: 12; D gene: -; V gene: TRBV5-1; CDR3 DNA: TGCGCCAGCAGCTGGGGGGGCACTGAAGCTTTCTTT; CDR3 protein: CASSWGGTEAFF
clone size: -; J gene: TRBJ2-7; CDR3 length: 12; D gene: TRBD1; V gene: TRBV30; CDR3 DNA: TGTGCCTGGAGCGAGGGGGCTTACGAGCAGTACTTC; CDR3 protein: CAWSEGAYEQYF
clone size: -; J gene: TRBJ1-4; CDR3 length: 15; D gene: TRBD1; V gene: TRBV6-5; CDR3 DNA: TGTGCCAGCAGTACCTTAGGACAGGGAGGCGACAGACTGTTTTTT; CDR3 protein: CASSTLGQGGDRLFF
clone size: -; J gene: TRBJ1-2; CDR3 length: 15; D gene: -; V gene: TRBV7-3; CDR3 DNA: TGTGCCAGCAGCCCAGCGGGGGCGCGGGACTATGGCTACACCTTC; CDR3 protein: CASSPAGARDYGYTF
clone size: -; J gene: TRBJ2-7; CDR3 length: 14; D gene: -; V gene: TRBV10-1; CDR3 DNA: TGCGCCAGCAGCCCTCTAGGGGGTGGTCGCGAGCAGTACTTC; CDR3 protein: CASSPLGGGREQYF
clone size: -; J gene: TRBJ1-1; CDR3 length: 13; D gene: -; V gene: TRBV11-3; CDR3 DNA: TGTGCCAGCAGCTTCCTGGCGAACACTGAAGCTTTCTTT; CDR3 protein: CASSFLANTEAFF
clone size: -; J gene: TRBJ2-7; CDR3 length: 17; D gene: TRBD1; V gene: TRBV6-2/TRBV6-3; CDR3 DNA: TGTGCCAGCAGTACTCTCCGGACAGGCCGAAGCTCCTACGAGCAGTACTTC; CDR3 protein: CASSTLRTGRSSYEQYF
clone size: -; J gene: TRBJ1-1; CDR3 length: 15; D gene: -; V gene: TRBV30; CDR3 DNA: TGTGCCTGGAGTGTACTTTCAGGGAAGGGCACTGAAGCTTTCTTT; CDR3 protein: CAWSVLSGKGTEAFF
clone size: -; J gene: TRBJ1-1; CDR3 length: 14; D gene: -; V gene: TRBV11-2; CDR3 DNA: TGTGCCAGCAGCAGGACATCTATGAACACTGAAGCTTTCTTT; CDR3 protein: CASSRTSMNTEAFF
clone size: -; J gene: TRBJ2-7; CDR3 length: 15; D gene: TRBD1; V gene: TRBV30; CDR3 DNA: TGTGCCTGGAGTCCCGGGACAGGGATTTTGGGCGAGCAGTACTTC; CDR3 protein: CAWSPGTGILGEQYF
clone size: -; J gene: TRBJ1-1; CDR3 length: 14; D gene: TRBD1; V gene: TRBV5-8; CDR3 DNA: TGTGCCAGCACCCTTACGGACAGGCAACTTGAAGCTTTCTTT; CDR3 protein: CASTLTDRQLEAFF
clone size: -; J gene: TRBJ2-3; CDR3 length: 14; D gene: TRBD1; V gene: TRBV6-5; CDR3 DNA: TGTGCTTCTGGAGAGGACAGGTCCGCAGATACGCAGTATTTT; CDR3 protein: CASGEDRSADTQYF
clone size: -; J gene: TRBJ1-5; CDR3 length: 16; D gene: -; V gene: TRBV6-2/TRBV6-3; CDR3 DNA: TGTGCCAGCAGTTATTCGGGTGGCAGAAGCAATCAGCCCCAGCATTTT; CDR3 protein: CASSYSGGRSNQPQHF
clone size: -; J gene: TRBJ1-5; CDR3 length: 16; D gene: -; V gene: TRBV2; CDR3 DNA: TGTGCCAGCAGTGAAGGACAGCCGATTAGCAATCAGCCCCAGCATTTT; CDR3 protein: CASSEGQPISNQPQHF
clone size: -; J gene: TRBJ2-2; CDR3 length: 17; D gene: TRBD2; V gene: TRBV5-4; CDR3 DNA: TGTGCCAGCAGGTTGGCTAGCGGGGGGCAAGCTACCGGGGAGCTGTTTTTT; CDR3 protein: CASRLASGGQATGELFF